This T cell receptor beta chain originates from a study of T cell responses to AZD1222 COVID-19 vaccine. Germline CDR1 and CDR2: SEHNR and FQNEAQ (reference sequence). Trimming took off 7 bases at V and 0 bases at J, with 4 bases between the two ends. The CDR3 totals 12 residues. This clone was counted once. The antigen remains unidentified. Findings and caveats of the study: It was only 6 or 7 AZD1222 recipients who were seropositive at baseline. Sampled repertoires all dated from after the peak T cell response. Spike-specific TCR breadth and depth both grew after two AZD1222 doses. White British donors predominated, females outnumbered males, and clonal diversity was possibly underestimated.

Profiled with immunoSEQ multiplex PCR; TCRdb holds only in-frame clones, not every one. The data hold some 90,000 clones, with around 85% observed a single time. The sequence was collected from an adult in good health. Specimen: peripheral blood, collected on day 0 of AZD1222 vaccination. The chain carries TRBV7-9 and TRBJ2-1; D is unclear. The CDR3 loop is CASTPSYNEQFF. CDR3 sequence (DNA): TGTGCCAGCACCCCCTCCTACAATGAGCAGTTCTTC.